Given below is one TCR beta chain in context. Per the original data handling: Reference gene primer amplification gave nucleated cell count estimates. Profiling relied on immunoSEQ multiplex PCR, and the TCRdb table lists in-frame clones only, not all of them. The DNA gave D and trimming, while V, J and clone size come from that table. The data show 250,000 to 300,000 clones, 65% to 90% seen once. Trimming removed 1 base at V and 5 bases at J, with 8 bases between. The CDR3 runs to 13 residues. Germline V gene data show CDR1 as MGHRA and CDR2 as YSYEKL. Patients in Seattle were enrolled during active infection, then followed longitudinally. This entry belongs to a study of blood T cell repertoires in COVID-19. Overall study context: T cells, B-cell-depleted T cells, or PBMCs supplied cDNA or gDNA.

This rearrangement joins TRBV4-1 to TRBJ2-5; D not resolved. Material for sequencing was peripheral blood. This clonotype originated in an older woman with COVID-19, enrolled during active disease. The CDR3 protein is CASSQGQLETQYF. The CDR3, as DNA: TGCGCCAGCAGCCAAGGGCAATTGGAGACCCAGTACTTC.